This TCR beta chain was recovered during a study of blood T cells in healthy people across ages. Study-level findings and limits: No conclusive comparison of naive versus antigen-experienced cells was possible with unsorted PBMCs.

A second PCR of about 6 to 11 cycles used a sample-barcoded 5' primer and a J-beta primer mix. TCRdb redid the calling of the 5' RACE reads with MiXCR, one entry per CDR3 protein. The sample consists of about 840,000 distinct CDR3 sequences, approximately 32% of them appearing once. Every sample gave at least 5 micrograms of total RNA when it was extracted. This clonotype was seen a few times. As yet, its antigen is unknown. The data also belong to a second study, concerning T cells of mothers and their children. From that study: Researchers put all of the extracted RNA into cDNA synthesis, using 1.5 ug per 15 ul.

Sequenced: blood. This receptor was taken from a woman aged 40 to 50 in good health.

The CDR3 loop reads CASSLDGKYGYTF. CDR3 coding DNA: TGTGCCAGCAGCTTAGACGGGAAGTATGGCTACACCTTC. The chain links TRBV11-2 to TRBJ1-2, with unresolved D. V lost 0 bases, J lost 5 bases, and 7 bases lay in between. Germline V CDR1 and CDR2: SGHAT, FQNNGV. The CDR3 sequence is 13 residues long. Full variable domain (remainder filled in from reference TRBV11-2 and TRBJ1-2): EAGVAQSPRYKIIEKRQSVAFWCNPISGHATLYWYQQILGQGPKLLIQFQNNGVVDDSQLPKDRFSAERLKGVDSTLKIQPAKLEDSAVYLCASSLDGKYGYTFGSGTRLTVV.